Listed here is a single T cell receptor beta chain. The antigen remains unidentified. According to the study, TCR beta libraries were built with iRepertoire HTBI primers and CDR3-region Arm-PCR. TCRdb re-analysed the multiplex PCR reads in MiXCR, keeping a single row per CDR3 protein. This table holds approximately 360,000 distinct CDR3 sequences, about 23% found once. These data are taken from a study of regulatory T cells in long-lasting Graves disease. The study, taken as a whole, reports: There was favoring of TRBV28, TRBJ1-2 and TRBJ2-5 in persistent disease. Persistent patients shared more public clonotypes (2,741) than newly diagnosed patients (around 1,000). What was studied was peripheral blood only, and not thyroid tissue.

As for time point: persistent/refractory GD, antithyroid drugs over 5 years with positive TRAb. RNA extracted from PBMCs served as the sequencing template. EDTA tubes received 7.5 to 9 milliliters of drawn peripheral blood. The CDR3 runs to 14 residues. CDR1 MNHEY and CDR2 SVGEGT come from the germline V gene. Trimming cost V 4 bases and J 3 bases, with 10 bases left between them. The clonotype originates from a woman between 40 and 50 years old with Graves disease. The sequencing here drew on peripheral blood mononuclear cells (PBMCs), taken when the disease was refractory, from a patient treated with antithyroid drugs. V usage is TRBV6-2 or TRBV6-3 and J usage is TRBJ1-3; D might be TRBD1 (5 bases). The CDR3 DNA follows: TGTGCCAGCAGTTGGAGTCAGGGTGGAAACACCATATATTTT. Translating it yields CASSWSQGGNTIYF.